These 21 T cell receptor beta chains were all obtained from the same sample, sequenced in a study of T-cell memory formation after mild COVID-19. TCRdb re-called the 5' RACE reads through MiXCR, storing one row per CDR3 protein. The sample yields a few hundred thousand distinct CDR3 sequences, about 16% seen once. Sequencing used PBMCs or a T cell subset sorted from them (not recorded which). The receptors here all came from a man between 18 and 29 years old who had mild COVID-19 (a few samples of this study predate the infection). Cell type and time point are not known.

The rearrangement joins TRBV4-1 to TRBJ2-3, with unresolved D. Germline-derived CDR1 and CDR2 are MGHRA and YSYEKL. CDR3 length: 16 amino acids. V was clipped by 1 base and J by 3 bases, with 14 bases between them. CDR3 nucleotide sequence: TGCGCCAGCAGCCAAGCACCTTGGGCCACTACAGATACGCAGTATTTT. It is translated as CASSQAPWATTDTQYF.

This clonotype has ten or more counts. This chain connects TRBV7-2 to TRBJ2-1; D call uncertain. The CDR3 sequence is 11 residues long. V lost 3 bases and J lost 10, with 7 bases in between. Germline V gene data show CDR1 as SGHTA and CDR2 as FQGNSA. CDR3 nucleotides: TGTGCCAGCAGCTTCGCAATCGAGCAGTTCTTC. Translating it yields CASSFAIEQFF.

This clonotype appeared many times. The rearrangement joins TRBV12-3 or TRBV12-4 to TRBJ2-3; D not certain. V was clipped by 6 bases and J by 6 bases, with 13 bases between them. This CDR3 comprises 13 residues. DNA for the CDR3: TGTGCCAGCAGCTTCGGGCTTGCGGATACGCAGTATTTT. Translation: CASSFGLADTQYF.

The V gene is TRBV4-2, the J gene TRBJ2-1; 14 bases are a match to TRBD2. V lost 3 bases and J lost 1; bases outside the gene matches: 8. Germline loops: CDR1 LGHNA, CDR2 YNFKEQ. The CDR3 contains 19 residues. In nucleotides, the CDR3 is TGTGCCAGCAGCCAGGGCTCGGGACTAGCGGGGGCATCCTACAATGAGCAGTTCTTC. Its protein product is CASSQGSGLAGASYNEQFF.

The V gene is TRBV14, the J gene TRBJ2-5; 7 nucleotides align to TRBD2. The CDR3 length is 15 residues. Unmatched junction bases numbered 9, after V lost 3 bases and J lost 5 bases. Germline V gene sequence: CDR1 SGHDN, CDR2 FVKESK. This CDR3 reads CASSQSGLPRETQYF. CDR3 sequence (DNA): TGTGCCAGCAGCCAGTCGGGACTACCACGGGAGACCCAGTACTTC.

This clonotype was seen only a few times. CDR3 region: CASSEGTGEGPEAFF. The CDR3 DNA sequence: TGTGCCAGCAGCGAGGGAACAGGGGAAGGGCCTGAAGCTTTCTTT. The chain is built from TRBV9 and TRBJ1-1; 7 bases match TRBD1. The CDR3 is 15 residues long. V shed 3 bases and J 6 bases; nucleotides not matched to a gene: 11. Germline V CDR1 and CDR2: SGDLS, YYNGEE.

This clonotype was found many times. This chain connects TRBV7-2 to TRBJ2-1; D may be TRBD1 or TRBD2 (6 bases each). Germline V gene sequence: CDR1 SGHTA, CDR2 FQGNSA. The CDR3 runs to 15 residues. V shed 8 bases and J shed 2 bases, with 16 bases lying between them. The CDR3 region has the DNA TGTGCCAGCGCCATCGGGGGCCCTACCTACAATGAGCAGTTCTTC. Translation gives CASAIGGPTYNEQFF.

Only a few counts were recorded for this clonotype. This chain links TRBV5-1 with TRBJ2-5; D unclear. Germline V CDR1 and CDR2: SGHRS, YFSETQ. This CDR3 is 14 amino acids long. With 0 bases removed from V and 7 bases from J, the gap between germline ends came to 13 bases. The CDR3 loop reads CASSLETAPRTQYF. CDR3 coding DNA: TGCGCCAGCAGCTTGGAGACGGCTCCTCGGACCCAGTACTTC.

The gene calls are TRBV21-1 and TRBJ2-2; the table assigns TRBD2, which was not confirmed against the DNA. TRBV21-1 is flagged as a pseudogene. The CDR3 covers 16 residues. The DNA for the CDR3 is TGTGCCAGCAGCCAACGTAGGGGAGGGGTTACCGGGGAGCTGTTTTTT. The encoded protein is CASSQRRGGVTGELFF.

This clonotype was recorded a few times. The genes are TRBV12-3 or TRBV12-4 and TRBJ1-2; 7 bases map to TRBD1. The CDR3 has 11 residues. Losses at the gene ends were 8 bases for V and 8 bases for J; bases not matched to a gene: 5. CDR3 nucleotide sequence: TGTGCCAGCGAGGGGGCTGAGGGCTACACCTTC. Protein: CASEGAEGYTF.

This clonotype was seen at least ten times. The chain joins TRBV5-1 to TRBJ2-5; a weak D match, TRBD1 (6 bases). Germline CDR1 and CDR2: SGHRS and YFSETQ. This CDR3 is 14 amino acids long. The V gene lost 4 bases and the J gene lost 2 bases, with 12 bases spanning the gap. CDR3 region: CASSDTRGQETQYF. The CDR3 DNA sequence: TGCGCCAGCAGCGATACGAGGGGGCAAGAGACCCAGTACTTC.

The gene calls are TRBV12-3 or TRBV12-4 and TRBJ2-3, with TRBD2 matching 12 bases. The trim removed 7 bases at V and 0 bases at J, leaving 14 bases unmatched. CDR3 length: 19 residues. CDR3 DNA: TGTGCCAGCACTACGGGACTAGCGGGCACGAAAGCAAGCACAGATACGCAGTATTTT. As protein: CASTTGLAGTKASTDTQYF.

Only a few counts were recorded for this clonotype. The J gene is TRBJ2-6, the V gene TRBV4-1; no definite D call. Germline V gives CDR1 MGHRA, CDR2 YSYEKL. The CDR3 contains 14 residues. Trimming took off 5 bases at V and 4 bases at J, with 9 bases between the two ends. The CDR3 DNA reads TGCGCCAGCAGCGATACTCGGGGGGCCAACGTCCTGACTTTC. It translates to CASSDTRGANVLTF.

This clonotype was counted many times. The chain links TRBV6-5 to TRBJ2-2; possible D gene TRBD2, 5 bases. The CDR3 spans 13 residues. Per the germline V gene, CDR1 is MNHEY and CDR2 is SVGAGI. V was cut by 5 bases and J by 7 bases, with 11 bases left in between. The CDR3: CASSPGLHGELFF. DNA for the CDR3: TGTGCCAGCAGTCCCGGACTTCACGGGGAGCTGTTTTTT.

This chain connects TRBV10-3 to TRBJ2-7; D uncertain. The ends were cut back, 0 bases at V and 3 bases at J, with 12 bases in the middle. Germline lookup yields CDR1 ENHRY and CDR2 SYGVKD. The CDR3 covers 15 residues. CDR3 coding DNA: TGTGCCATCAGTGAGTCGTTCCAAAACGGCTACGAGCAGTACGTC. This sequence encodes CAISESFQNGYEQYV.

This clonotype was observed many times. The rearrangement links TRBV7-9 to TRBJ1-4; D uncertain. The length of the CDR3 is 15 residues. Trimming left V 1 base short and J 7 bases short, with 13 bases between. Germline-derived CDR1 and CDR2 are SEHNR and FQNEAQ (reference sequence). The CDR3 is CASSLGGSWGEKLFF. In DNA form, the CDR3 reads TGTGCCAGCAGCTTAGGAGGCTCCTGGGGTGAAAAACTGTTTTTT.

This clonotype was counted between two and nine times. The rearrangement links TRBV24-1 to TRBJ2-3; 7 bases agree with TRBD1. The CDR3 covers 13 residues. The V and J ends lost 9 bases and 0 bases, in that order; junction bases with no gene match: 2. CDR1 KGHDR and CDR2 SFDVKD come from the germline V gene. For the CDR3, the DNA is TGTGCCACCGGGGACAGTAGCACAGATACGCAGTATTTT. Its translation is CATGDSSTDTQYF.

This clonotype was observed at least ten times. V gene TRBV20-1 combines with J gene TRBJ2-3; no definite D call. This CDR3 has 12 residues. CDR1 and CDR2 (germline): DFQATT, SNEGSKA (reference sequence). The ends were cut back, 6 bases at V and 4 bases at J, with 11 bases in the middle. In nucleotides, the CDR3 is TGCAGTGCCGCTAGACCCCCAGATACGCAGTATTTT. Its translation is CSAARPPDTQYF.

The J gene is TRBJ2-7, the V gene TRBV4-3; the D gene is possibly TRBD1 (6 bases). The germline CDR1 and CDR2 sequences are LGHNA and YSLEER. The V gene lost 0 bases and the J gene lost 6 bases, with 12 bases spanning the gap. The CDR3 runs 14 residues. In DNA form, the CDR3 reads TGCGCCAGCAGCCAAGACCGGACAGTAATCGAGCAGTACTTC. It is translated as CASSQDRTVIEQYF.

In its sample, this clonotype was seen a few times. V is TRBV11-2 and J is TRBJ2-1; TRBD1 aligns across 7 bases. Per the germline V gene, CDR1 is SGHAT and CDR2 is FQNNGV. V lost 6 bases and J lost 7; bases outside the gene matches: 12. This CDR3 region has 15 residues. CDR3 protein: CASRQRTGVGNEQFF. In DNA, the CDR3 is TGTGCCAGCAGACAAAGGACAGGAGTCGGTAATGAGCAGTTCTTC.

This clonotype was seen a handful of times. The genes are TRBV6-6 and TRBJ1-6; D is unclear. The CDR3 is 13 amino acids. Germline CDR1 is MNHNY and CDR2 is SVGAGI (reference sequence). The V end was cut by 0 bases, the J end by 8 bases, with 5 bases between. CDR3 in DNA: TGTGCCAGCAGTTACTCGTGGGATTCACCCCTCCACTTT. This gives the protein CASSYSWDSPLHF.